There are a few counts of the clone carrying this TCR beta chain. Its matching antigen is unknown. Primers for the PCR totalled 60 Vbeta and 13 Jbeta. Some clones are missing from TCRdb's copy, which holds only in-frame ones; the method was immunoSEQ multiplex PCR. The sample yields 150,000 to 200,000 clones, roughly 9.4% seen once. The data stem from a study of cytomegalovirus exposure and HLA in healthy donors. Study findings and constraints: In a later analysis, common viral pathogens appeared linked to several of the most significant clusters. In vitro assays verified that three CMV-associated chains recognized CMV antigens specifically. A link between a missense DCLRE1C variant and TCR beta V- and J-gene trimming emerged from a later analysis.

The V gene's germline CDR1 is SEHNR and CDR2 FQNEAQ (reference sequence). Trimming took off 3 bases at V and 3 bases at J, with 8 bases between the two ends. The CDR3 is made up of 13 amino acids. This chain links TRBV7-9 with TRBJ2-5; the D gene is possibly TRBD1 (5 bases). The sequenced sample was PBMCs. This clonotype originated in a woman in her 30s in good health and CMV-seropositive. In DNA, the CDR3 is TGTGCCAGCAGCTTGAAGGGGAAAGAGACCCAGTACTTC. It yields the protein CASSLKGKETQYF.